The 32 T cell receptor beta chains in this list originate from one sample, sequenced in a study of cytomegalovirus exposure and HLA in healthy donors. The PCR had 60 Vbeta and 13 Jbeta primers. Clones were read by immunoSEQ multiplex PCR, and TCRdb kept only the in-frame ones, dropping some. This repertoire shows some 44,000 clones, roughly 87% found once; its top ten account for around 8%. The sequencing input was PBMCs. The receptor source for this set is a woman aged 40 to 50 in good health and CMV-seropositive.

The J gene is TRBJ2-7, the V gene TRBV29-1; D is perhaps TRBD2 (5 bases). The CDR3 is 15 amino acids. CDR1 is SQVTM, CDR2 ANQGSEA, per germline. The V end lost 1 base, the J end lost 6 bases, and 19 bases lay between the germline ends. The CDR3 protein is CSVEVGSGTPGEQYF. The CDR3 DNA follows: TGCAGCGTTGAAGTGGGGAGTGGTACCCCGGGCGAGCAGTACTTC.

CDR3 DNA sequence: TGTGCCAGTAGTCTCACCGGGACAGGGAATGAAAAACTGTTTTTT. Translating it yields CASSLTGTGNEKLFF. The chain recombines TRBV19 with TRBJ1-4, with 9 bases matching TRBD1. The germline V gene has CDR1 LNHDA and CDR2 SQIVND (reference sequence). There are 15 residues in the CDR3. V gave up 5 bases and J gave up 5 bases; unmatched junction bases: 6.

This chain uses TRBV28 with TRBJ2-2; D not resolved. Per germline, CDR1 MDHEN and CDR2 SYDVKM. Between the trimmed V and J ends, which lost 5 bases and 3 bases, there was a span of 7 bases. The CDR3 has 13 residues. CDR3 sequence reads: CASSLVDTGELFF. The DNA of the CDR3 is TGTGCCAGCAGTCTCGTCGACACCGGGGAGCTGTTTTTT.

The CDR3 loop reads CASSVAPGNYGYTF. CDR3 nucleotides: TGTGCCAGCAGCGTAGCCCCGGGTAACTATGGCTACACCTTC. The chain uses TRBV9 and TRBJ1-2, with D unclear. The CDR3 is 14 residues long. Germline CDR1 and CDR2: SGDLS and YYNGEE. Trimming removed 0 bases from V and 1 base from J, with 7 bases in between.

The genes are TRBV4-1 and TRBJ1-1; tentatively, D is TRBD1 (5 bases). With 3 bases removed from V and 1 base from J, the gap between germline ends came to 9 bases. Germline assignment: CDR1 MGHRA and CDR2 YSYEKL. The CDR3 spans 14 residues. The CDR3 spells CASSQGLSNTEAFF. Here the CDR3 DNA reads TGCGCCAGCAGCCAGGGGCTTTCGAACACTGAAGCTTTCTTT.

The chain combines TRBV6-5 with TRBJ2-1; 12 nucleotides line up with TRBD1. This CDR3 comprises 15 residues. Germline loops: CDR1 MNHEY, CDR2 SVGAGI. The V gene end was trimmed by 2 bases and the J gene end by 8 bases; junction bases not matched to a gene: 4. The CDR3 reads CASSYRGQGADEQFF. DNA for the CDR3: TGTGCCAGCAGTTACAGGGGACAGGGGGCTGATGAGCAGTTCTTC.

The chain joins TRBV5-1 to TRBJ2-2, with a possible D match to TRBD2 (5 bases). The V and J ends lost 4 bases and 0 bases respectively, with 7 bases between them. Germline V gene sequence: CDR1 SGHRS, CDR2 YFSETQ. The CDR3 extends over 14 amino acids. CDR3 in amino acids: CASSPGSNTGELFF. The CDR3 nucleotides are TGCGCCAGCAGCCCGGGGTCGAACACCGGGGAGCTGTTTTTT.

The rearrangement joins TRBV6-5 to TRBJ2-7, with 7 bases that match TRBD2. The J segment lost 1 base and the V segment lost 7 bases, leaving 4 bases of the junction unmatched. This CDR3 spans 13 amino acids. Per the germline V gene, CDR1 is MNHEY and CDR2 is SVGAGI. CDR3: CASTGRGSYEQYF. In DNA form, the CDR3 reads TGTGCCAGCACGGGGAGGGGATCCTACGAGCAGTACTTC.

The table lists this clone with a few counts. The chain joins TRBV7-9 to TRBJ1-1, with D hard to call. V dropped 5 bases and J dropped 5 bases, with 18 bases sitting between them. CDR3 length: 15 amino acids. Germline CDR1 reads SEHNR; CDR2 reads FQNEAQ (reference sequence). The CDR3 nucleotides read TGTGCCAGCAGCACCCGGAATGAGCGAGGGACTGAAGCTTTCTTT. Its translation is CASSTRNERGTEAFF.

This clone has a single count. The chain carries TRBV7-9 and TRBJ2-2, with a weak D call TRBD1 (5 bases). The CDR3 is 15 residues long. Trimming took off 3 bases at V and 7 bases at J, with 15 bases between the two ends. Germline V CDR1 and CDR2: SEHNR, FQNEAQ (reference sequence). The CDR3: CASSFDRILGGELFF. CDR3 nucleotides: TGTGCCAGCAGCTTCGACAGAATCTTGGGCGGGGAGCTGTTTTTT. Based on the CDR3 plus reference TRBV7-9 and TRBJ2-2, the full variable domain is DTGVSQNPRHKITKRGQNVTFRCDPISEHNRLYWYRQTLGQGPEFLTYFQNEAQLEKSRLLSDRFSAERPKGSFSTLEIQRTEQGDSAMYLCASSFDRILGGELFFGEGSRLTVL.

The chain links TRBV15 to TRBJ2-3, with 9 bases aligning to TRBD2. Germline CDR1 is LNHNV and CDR2 is YYDKDF (reference sequence). The CDR3 consists of 20 residues. The J segment lost 0 bases and the V segment lost 0 bases, leaving 13 bases of the junction unmatched. The CDR3 sequence: CATSRDMREGLLGSTDTQYF. The CDR3 DNA is TGTGCCACCAGCAGAGATATGCGGGAGGGCCTTTTGGGTAGCACAGATACGCAGTATTTT.

V usage is TRBV7-9 and J usage is TRBJ2-2; TRBD1 matches at 7 bases. CDR3 size: 16 residues. The V gene's germline CDR1 is SEHNR and CDR2 FQNEAQ (reference sequence). V trimming: 6 bases; J trimming: 6 bases; junction bases outside the gene matches: 13. CDR3 protein: CASSLLSTGESGELFF. DNA of the CDR3: TGTGCCAGCAGTCTCCTCAGCACAGGGGAGTCCGGGGAGCTGTTTTTT.

The chain couples TRBV2 to TRBJ2-3; 13 nucleotides match TRBD2. J was trimmed by 4 bases and V by 0 bases; bases with no gene match: 7. This CDR3 spans 18 amino acids. CDR1 SNHLY and CDR2 FYNNEI come from the germline V gene. CDR3 sequence: CASSEAGTSGTEADTQYF. CDR3 sequence (DNA): TGTGCCAGCAGTGAAGCTGGGACTAGCGGGACTGAGGCAGATACGCAGTATTTT.

This clone has just one count. This sequence joins TRBV27 and TRBJ2-1; 7 nucleotides align to TRBD1. This CDR3 is 15 amino acids long. With 3 bases clipped from V and 6 bases from J, the junction kept 8 bases outside the gene matches. Germline lookup yields CDR1 MNHEY and CDR2 SMNVEV (reference sequence). The CDR3 region is CASSFRQGSVNEQFF. The DNA for the CDR3 is TGTGCCAGCAGTTTCCGACAGGGTTCGGTCAATGAGCAGTTCTTC.

This clone was recorded a few times. This chain uses TRBV2 with TRBJ2-5; 8 bases align to TRBD2. The CDR3 is 14 residues long. CDR1 is SNHLY, CDR2 FYNNEI, per germline. V was pared by 4 bases and J by 9 bases, with 10 bases of the junction left unmatched. CDR3 amino acids: CASSVPGAGGAQYF. The CDR3 DNA is TGTGCCAGCAGTGTGCCAGGGGCCGGGGGGGCCCAGTACTTC.

The V gene is TRBV7-2, the J gene TRBJ2-1; 9 nucleotides agree with TRBD2. The CDR3 runs 15 residues. CDR1 and CDR2 from the germline V gene are SGHTA and FQGNSA. Germline trimming cut 3 bases from V and 6 bases from J; bases unmatched to any gene: 6. CDR3 in amino acids: CASSFFSGSGNEQFF. The CDR3 DNA sequence: TGTGCCAGCAGCTTCTTTAGCGGGAGTGGCAATGAGCAGTTCTTC. Complete variable domain (other parts from reference TRBV7-2 and TRBJ2-1): GAGVSQSPSNKVTEKGKDVELRCDPISGHTALYWYRQSLGQGLEFLIYFQGNSAPDKSGLPSDRFSAERTGGSVSTLTIQRTQQEDSAVYLCASSFFSGSGNEQFFGPGTRLTVL.

Points on this clone: At the DNA level, this CDR3 is encoded by other sequences in the same sample as well. The CDR3 DNA sequence: TGTGCCAGCAGTGAGGGACACTTGAACACTGAAGCTTTCTTT. It codes for CASSEGHLNTEAFF. The chain couples TRBV2 to TRBJ1-1, with D tentatively TRBD1 (6 bases). The germline V gene has CDR1 SNHLY and CDR2 FYNNEI. The V end was cut by 3 bases, the J end by 0 bases, with 8 bases between. The CDR3 is made up of 14 amino acids.

CDR3: CASTSGGNEKLFF. CDR3 bases: TGTGCCAGCACTTCGGGGGGTAATGAAAAACTGTTTTTT. The V gene is TRBV28, the J gene TRBJ1-4; tentatively, D is TRBD1 (5 bases). Trimming left V 7 bases short and J 4 bases short, with 10 bases between. Germline CDR1 reads MDHEN; CDR2 reads SYDVKM. The CDR3 consists of 13 residues.

J is TRBJ2-1 and V is TRBV7-2; possible D gene TRBD1, 6 bases. The germline gives CDR1 SGHTA, CDR2 FQGNSA. With 5 bases removed from V and 10 bases from J, the gap between germline ends came to 15 bases. This CDR3 is 13 amino acids long. The CDR3 region has the DNA TGTGCCAGCAGCGACCGGACAGTCCAGGAGCAGTTCTTC. Translation gives CASSDRTVQEQFF. Supplemented by reference TRBV7-2 and TRBJ2-1, the full variable domain reads GAGVSQSPSNKVTEKGKDVELRCDPISGHTALYWYRQSLGQGLEFLIYFQGNSAPDKSGLPSDRFSAERTGGSVSTLTIQRTQQEDSAVYLCASSDRTVQEQFFGPGTRLTVL.

This sequence joins TRBV5-1 and TRBJ1-6; a possible D gene is TRBD1 (6 bases). CDR1 is SGHRS, CDR2 YFSETQ, per germline. This CDR3 has 15 residues. Trimming stripped 4 bases from V and 7 bases from J, with 15 bases between. The DNA for the CDR3 is TGCGCCAGCAGCCAGTGGACAGCACAAAATTCACCCCTCCACTTT. It specifies CASSQWTAQNSPLHF.

This chain uses TRBV6-4 with TRBJ1-2; no definite D call. CDR3 size: 14 residues. CDR1 is MRHNA and CDR2 is SNTAGT in the germline V gene. V was trimmed by 2 bases and J by 4 bases, leaving 11 bases between them. Here the CDR3 DNA reads TGTGCCAGCAGTGACGATTTGGGCACCTATGGCTACACCTTC. Translating it yields CASSDDLGTYGYTF.

The V call is TRBV2, the J call TRBJ1-5; maybe TRBD1 (6 bases). Germline values: CDR1 SNHLY, CDR2 FYNNEI. The CDR3 has 18 residues. V was cut by 5 bases and J by 2 bases, with 22 bases left in between. CDR3 nucleotides: TGTGCCAGCAGTTCTCCGGTGGGGGGGCTGGTCGGCAATCAGCCCCAGCATTTT. This gives the protein CASSSPVGGLVGNQPQHF.

The chain has TRBV19 and TRBJ1-4, with 10 bases that match TRBD1. CDR3 size: 19 residues. The junction had 12 bases not matched to a gene; V was cut back by 4 bases and J by 1 base. Germline CDR1 is LNHDA and CDR2 is SQIVND (reference sequence). The CDR3 loop reads CASSKQPKGQGRTNEKLFF. Here the CDR3 DNA reads TGTGCCAGTAGTAAACAACCGAAGGGACAGGGGAGAACTAATGAAAAACTGTTTTTT.

The chain recombines TRBV7-2 with TRBJ2-5, with a weak D call TRBD2 (6 bases). Germline V lookup: CDR1 SGHTA, CDR2 FQGNSA. This CDR3 has 14 residues. Trimming removed 1 base at V and 3 bases at J, with 9 bases between. The CDR3, as DNA: TGTGCCAGCAGCTTAGTCGTAGCGGAAGAGACCCAGTACTTC. Amino acid sequence: CASSLVVAEETQYF.

CDR3 DNA sequence: TGTGCCAGCAGCCAAGGCATGGAGGGACAGCCCCAGCATTTT. Amino acid sequence: CASSQGMEGQPQHF. This chain links TRBV4-2 with TRBJ1-5; D remains ambiguous. The CDR3 has 14 amino acids. From germline, CDR1 is LGHNA and CDR2 YNFKEQ. The V gene lost 1 base and the J gene lost 7 bases, with 11 bases spanning the gap.

The chain combines TRBV28 with TRBJ2-3; 10 bases map to TRBD1. CDR3 length: 15 residues. Trimming cost V 4 bases and J 5 bases; bases outside gene matches: 6. In germline, CDR1 is MDHEN, CDR2 SYDVKM. CDR3 amino acids: CASSSTGGQRDTQYF. DNA of the CDR3: TGTGCCAGCAGTTCGACAGGGGGCCAAAGAGATACGCAGTATTTT.

CDR3 loop: CASTARGQGGYEQYF. CDR3 sequence (DNA): TGTGCCAGTACCGCCCGTGGACAGGGGGGTTACGAGCAGTACTTC. The chain couples TRBV19 to TRBJ2-7; 10 bases line up with TRBD1. The V segment lost 7 bases and the J segment 4 bases; nucleotides outside the gene matches: 10. Germline V lookup: CDR1 LNHDA, CDR2 SQIVND (reference sequence). The CDR3 runs 15 residues.

V and J are TRBV2 and TRBJ2-3, with 10 bases lining up with TRBD1. The J segment lost 4 bases and the V segment lost 5 bases, leaving 6 bases of the junction unmatched. This CDR3 spans 15 amino acids. Per germline, CDR1 SNHLY and CDR2 FYNNEI. The CDR3 bases are TGTGCCAGCAGTCTGGGACAGGGGAATGCAGATACGCAGTATTTT. Amino acids: CASSLGQGNADTQYF.

V and J are TRBV19 and TRBJ2-1; 8 bases are a match to TRBD2. Trimming took 3 bases from V and 6 from J; bases not matched to a gene: 4. Germline V gives CDR1 LNHDA, CDR2 SQIVND (reference sequence). This CDR3 comprises 14 residues. CDR3 protein: CASSMPGGPNEQFF. DNA of the CDR3: TGTGCCAGTAGTATGCCGGGAGGGCCCAATGAGCAGTTCTTC.

This clone was counted a single time. The chain combines TRBV14 with TRBJ2-1, with 9 nucleotides matching TRBD2. The CDR3 is 16 amino acids. Trimming took 1 base from V and 10 from J; bases not matched to a gene: 11. Germline V gene sequence: CDR1 SGHDN, CDR2 FVKESK. This CDR3 reads CASSQGGSGSQGEQFF. In DNA, the CDR3 is TGTGCCAGCAGCCAAGGCGGTAGCGGGAGCCAGGGGGAGCAGTTCTTC.

This chain joins TRBV6-1 and TRBJ1-2; 9 nucleotides match TRBD1. CDR1 is MNHNS and CDR2 is SASEGT in the germline V gene. This CDR3 is 16 amino acids long. V was clipped by 1 base and J by 5 bases; unmatched bases: 8. CDR3 sequence (DNA): TGTGCCAGCAGTGAAGGGACAGGGGCCGCATTATATGGCTACACCTTC. It is translated as CASSEGTGAALYGYTF.

The J gene is TRBJ2-2, the V gene TRBV7-9; TRBD1 matches at 8 bases. The germline V gene encodes CDR1 SEHNR and CDR2 FQNEAQ (reference sequence). CDR3 length: 18 amino acids. Germline trimming cut 2 bases from V and 7 bases from J; bases unmatched to any gene: 15. This chain's CDR3 is CASSLYPGGRGHIGELFF. CDR3 bases: TGTGCCAGCAGCTTATACCCCGGGGGCAGGGGGCATATCGGGGAGCTGTTTTTT.